The clone carrying this T cell receptor beta chain was seen more than once but under ten times. The data were taken from a study of T cells after yellow fever vaccination. Study details: Those fractions that held only low numbers of cells were prepared using the SMART-Seq v4 Ultra Low Input RNA kit.

V was cut by 4 bases and J by 0 bases, with 18 bases left in between. The germline CDR1 and CDR2 sequences are SGHAT and FQNNGV. The CDR3 is 17 residues long. Synthesis of TCR cDNA relied on 5'RACE template switching, which attached a universal primer site and UMIs. TCRdb itself ran the 5' RACE reads through MiXCR, one entry per CDR3 protein. Found here are some 200,000 distinct CDR3 sequences, about 3% of them singletons; the top ten hold 3.2%. V usage is TRBV11-2 and J usage is TRBJ1-1; D call uncertain. The material sequenced was CD4+ T cells sorted from PBMCs, taken 10 days after the yellow fever booster vaccination. This receptor was obtained from a young man who received the YFV17D yellow fever vaccine. The CDR3 here is CASSSIVGPGMNTEAFF. In DNA, the CDR3 is TGTGCCAGCAGCTCGATCGTGGGCCCTGGGATGAACACTGAAGCTTTCTTT. The variable domain in full, with the rest retrieved from reference TRBV11-2 and TRBJ1-1, is EAGVAQSPRYKIIEKRQSVAFWCNPISGHATLYWYQQILGQGPKLLIQFQNNGVVDDSQLPKDRFSAERLKGVDSTLKIQPAKLEDSAVYLCASSSIVGPGMNTEAFFGQGTRLTVV.